These T cell receptor beta chains were read from a single sample in a study of T cell changes during pregnancy in multiple sclerosis. Profiled with immunoSEQ multiplex PCR; TCRdb holds only in-frame clones, not every one. The sample contains roughly 63,000 clones, around 90% of which appear only once. This sample comprised peripheral blood, obtained in the second trimester of pregnancy. These receptors were collected from a female donor in good health, enrolled as a control in a pregnancy study. CDR3s include the opening cysteine and the closing phenylalanine or tryptophan. D genes are given only for firm matches. Size values are once, few and many counts, or a class for expanded clones, and some rows have none.

D	size	V	J	CDR3	DNA
NA	NA	TRBV5-1	TRBJ2-1	CASSIPTGNEQFF	TGCGCCAGCAGCATACCTACAGGGAATGAGCAGTTCTTC
TRBD1	NA	TRBV7-6	TRBJ2-3	CASSFGQGAYRNTDTQYF	TGTGCCAGCAGCTTCGGGCAGGGGGCGTATAGAAACACAGATACGCAGTATTTT
NA	NA	TRBV28	TRBJ2-7	CASSARDTLEEQYF	TGTGCCAGCAGTGCCCGGGACACACTAGAGGAGCAGTACTTC
NA	NA	TRBV25-1	TRBJ2-3	CASLGQPFELTSTDTQYF	TGTGCCAGCTTGGGCCAACCATTTGAACTTACTAGCACAGATACGCAGTATTTT
NA	NA	TRBV5-1	TRBJ2-5	CASSLLGVRQETQYF	TGCGCCAGCAGCTTGTTAGGGGTCCGACAAGAGACCCAGTACTTC
NA	NA	TRBV28	TRBJ2-7	CASSLPYRLTYEQYF	TGTGCCAGCAGTTTACCGTACAGGCTTACCTACGAGCAGTACTTC
NA	NA	TRBV18	TRBJ1-1	CASSPIDREAFF	TGTGCCAGCTCACCTATTGACAGGGAAGCTTTCTTT
TRBD1	NA	TRBV29-1	TRBJ1-1	CSVDPTGVGTEAFF	TGCAGCGTTGACCCCACAGGGGTGGGCACTGAAGCTTTCTTT
NA	once	TRBV6-1	TRBJ2-7	CASGSRGSYEQYF	TGTGCCAGCGGCAGTAGGGGTTCCTACGAGCAGTACTTC
NA	NA	TRBV19	TRBJ2-1	CASSSPGLGYNEQFF	TGTGCCAGTAGTAGTCCGGGACTTGGCTACAATGAGCAGTTCTTC
NA	once	TRBV6-1	TRBJ1-1	CASSEGDGGRNTEAFF	TGTGCCAGCAGTGAGGGGGATGGGGGGAGAAACACTGAAGCTTTCTTT
NA	once	TRBV7-9	TRBJ2-1	CASSLDLASNEQFF	TGTGCCAGCAGCTTAGATCTAGCTAGTAATGAGCAGTTCTTC
NA	NA	TRBV5-1	TRBJ2-7	CASTGQTYEQYF	TGCGCCAGCACGGGACAAACCTACGAGCAGTACTTC
TRBD2	NA	TRBV5-1	TRBJ2-2	CASSELAGVPPGELFF	TGCGCCAGCAGTGAACTAGCGGGAGTCCCCCCCGGGGAGCTGTTTTTT
NA	NA	TRBV7-9	TRBJ2-3	CASSRQASNTQYF	TGTGCCAGCAGCAGGCAGGCTAGCAATACGCAGTATTTT
TRBD1	NA	TRBV5-1	TRBJ2-3	CASNILVGQGAGDTQYF	TGCGCCAGCAACATACTGGTTGGACAGGGGGCCGGAGATACGCAGTATTTT
NA	NA	TRBV6-6	TRBJ2-7	CASREGDPAYEQYF	TGTGCCAGTCGCGAGGGGGACCCTGCCTACGAGCAGTACTTC
TRBD2	NA	TRBV28	TRBJ2-3	CASSFPSPTSGRSTDTQYF	TGTGCCAGCAGTTTCCCCTCACCTACTAGCGGGAGAAGCACAGATACGCAGTATTTT
TRBD2	once	TRBV4-2	TRBJ2-7	CASSQGGRGARGSYEQYF	TGTGCCAGCAGCCAAGGAGGGCGGGGGGCTAGGGGGTCCTACGAGCAGTACTTC
NA	NA	TRBV11-3	TRBJ2-2	CASSVEYTGELFF	TGTGCCAGCAGCGTGGAGTACACCGGGGAGCTGTTTTTT
NA	NA	TRBV30	TRBJ2-3	CAWQTGPFTDTQYF	TGTGCCTGGCAGACAGGCCCCTTCACAGATACGCAGTATTTT
TRBD2	once	TRBV5-6	TRBJ2-5	CASRRLAGDQETQYF	TGTGCCAGCAGACGACTAGCGGGGGACCAAGAGACCCAGTACTTC
TRBD1	once	TRBV6-5	TRBJ1-1	CASSYTSRQGNSGAFF	TGTGCCAGCAGTTACACCTCCCGACAGGGGAACTCAGGGGCTTTCTTT